Presented here are 6 T cell receptor beta chains from one specimen sequenced in a study of blood T cell repertoires in COVID-19. Here immunoSEQ multiplex PCR was the method, and the copy in TCRdb shows in-frame clones only, minus some. The table includes about 220,000 clones, around 85% detected once. Material for sequencing was peripheral blood. These receptors were taken from a woman younger than 45 who had recovered from COVID-19.

V and J are TRBV9 and TRBJ1-6; D uncertain. The length of the CDR3 is 12 residues. CDR1 SGDLS and CDR2 YYNGEE come from the germline V gene. V was pared by 2 bases and J by 7 bases, with 4 bases between. The CDR3 DNA reads TGTGCCAGCAGCGTCAGAAATTCACCCCTCCACTTT. Residues: CASSVRNSPLHF.

The chain employs TRBV12-3 or TRBV12-4 and TRBJ1-2; the D is unclear. V was shortened by 5 bases and J by 8 bases, with 12 bases between the two germline ends. The CDR3 has 12 amino acids. This chain's CDR3 is CASSAKARGYTF. For the CDR3, the DNA is TGTGCCAGCAGTGCCAAAGCGCGCGGCTACACCTTC.

In this sample, this clone turned up a few times. V gene TRBV19 combines with J gene TRBJ1-5; maybe TRBD1 (6 bases). V lost 5 bases and J 3 bases, leaving 11 bases between the germline ends. CDR1 LNHDA and CDR2 SQIVND come from the germline V gene (reference sequence). CDR3 length: 14 residues. In DNA form, the CDR3 reads TGTGCCAGTAGTCTCGGACAGCCCAATCAGCCCCAGCATTTT. It codes for CASSLGQPNQPQHF.

The chain uses TRBV10-1 and TRBJ2-2; D gene uncertain. Trimming stripped 4 bases from V and 3 bases from J, with 6 bases between. The length of the CDR3 is 13 residues. CDR1 WNHNN and CDR2 SYGVQD come from the germline V gene (reference sequence). The CDR3 loop is CASSATYTGELFF. CDR3 bases: TGCGCCAGCAGTGCTACGTACACCGGGGAGCTGTTTTTT.

J is TRBJ2-5 and V is TRBV7-2; D gene ambiguous. CDR3 size: 13 residues. Looked up from germline, CDR1 is SGHTA and CDR2 is FQGNSA. The V gene lost 6 bases and the J gene lost 5 bases, with 13 bases spanning the gap. CDR3 sequence reads: CASRFSGRETQYF. Here the CDR3 DNA reads TGTGCCAGCAGGTTCTCGGGTAGGGAGACCCAGTACTTC.

For the CDR3, the DNA is TGTGCCAGCAGCCCCGGACAGACGTCGCTAGGTAGGGCCAACGTCCTGACTTTC. Amino acid sequence: CASSPGQTSLGRANVLTF. The chain carries TRBV7-2 and TRBJ2-6; TRBD1 might be the D (6 bases). The length of the CDR3 is 18 residues. Trimming removed 5 bases at V and 5 bases at J, with 22 bases between. Germline V gene lookup returns CDR1 SGHTA and CDR2 FQGNSA.